This is a list of T cell receptor beta chains from one sample in a study of CXCR3-negative and CXCR3-positive naive CD8 T cells. Each CDR3 protein gets one entry in TCRdb, which reprocessed the 5' RACE reads and gives no DNA. This listing includes about 98,000 distinct CDR3 sequences. Sequencing was done on a sample of naive CXCR3+ CD8+ T cells from blood. All receptors derive from a human donor in good health. Some clones in this sample may be carry-over from other donors' samples. Each CDR3 is given with its conserved first and last residue. The order of the fields is J gene, V gene, CDR3 length, CDR3 protein.

J gene: TRBJ2-3; V gene: TRBV28; CDR3 length: 16; CDR3 protein: CASSLFAQVHTDTQYF
J gene: TRBJ2-3; V gene: TRBV7-9; CDR3 length: 16; CDR3 protein: CASSYLPGGGTDTQYF
J gene: TRBJ2-1; V gene: TRBV12-3/TRBV12-4; CDR3 length: 14; CDR3 protein: CASSLGPQGVEQFF
J gene: TRBJ1-1; V gene: TRBV5-1; CDR3 length: 13; CDR3 protein: CASSFSWGPEAFF
J gene: TRBJ2-5; V gene: TRBV12-3/TRBV12-4; CDR3 length: 17; CDR3 protein: CASSFWRDRVEEETQHF
J gene: TRBJ1-4; V gene: TRBV27; CDR3 length: 14; CDR3 protein: CASSLGLAQGKLFF
J gene: TRBJ2-7; V gene: TRBV12-3/TRBV12-4; CDR3 length: 13; CDR3 protein: CASSSGTDYEQYF
J gene: TRBJ1-1; V gene: TRBV7-9; CDR3 length: 12; CDR3 protein: CASSLGSVQAFF
J gene: TRBJ2-7; V gene: TRBV28; CDR3 length: 16; CDR3 protein: CASSLSGTGSSYEQYF
J gene: TRBJ2-1; V gene: TRBV4-1; CDR3 length: 13; CDR3 protein: CASSQSPRDEQFF
J gene: TRBJ1-2; V gene: TRBV19; CDR3 length: 11; CDR3 protein: CATRQSAGYTF
J gene: TRBJ2-7; V gene: TRBV7-7; CDR3 length: 13; CDR3 protein: CASSSSPTSGQYF
J gene: TRBJ1-2; V gene: TRBV30; CDR3 length: 12; CDR3 protein: CAWSAYRDGYTF
J gene: TRBJ1-5; V gene: TRBV28; CDR3 length: 12; CDR3 protein: CASGQGAQPQHF
J gene: TRBJ2-3; V gene: TRBV11-3; CDR3 length: 12; CDR3 protein: CASSPGADTQYF
J gene: TRBJ2-1; V gene: TRBV7-9; CDR3 length: 15; CDR3 protein: CASSPLASTSNEQFF
J gene: TRBJ2-1; V gene: TRBV24-1; CDR3 length: 14; CDR3 protein: CATSVGTDYNEQFF
J gene: TRBJ1-1; V gene: TRBV29-1; CDR3 length: 13; CDR3 protein: CSVGGRGNTEAFF
J gene: TRBJ2-1; V gene: TRBV7-9; CDR3 length: 14; CDR3 protein: CASSFGGLYNEQFF
J gene: TRBJ2-5; V gene: TRBV5-6; CDR3 length: 11; CDR3 protein: CASSVGRGRYF
J gene: TRBJ2-7; V gene: TRBV4-1; CDR3 length: 14; CDR3 protein: CASSPMGHRNEQYF
J gene: TRBJ2-7; V gene: TRBV29-1; CDR3 length: 12; CDR3 protein: CSVVTPWGEQYF
J gene: TRBJ2-4; V gene: TRBV20-1; CDR3 length: 12; CDR3 protein: CSARDPGGIQYF
J gene: TRBJ1-1; V gene: TRBV5-1; CDR3 length: 16; CDR3 protein: CASTRDRGVMDTEAFF
J gene: TRBJ1-1; V gene: TRBV6-6; CDR3 length: 14; CDR3 protein: CASSDGGIRTEAFF
J gene: TRBJ1-3; V gene: TRBV25-1; CDR3 length: 14; CDR3 protein: CASSEWVSGNTIYF
J gene: TRBJ2-1; V gene: TRBV7-2; CDR3 length: 16; CDR3 protein: CASSLAVTSGVYEQFF
J gene: TRBJ2-2; V gene: TRBV20-1; CDR3 length: 14; CDR3 protein: CSASGLRVTGELFF
J gene: TRBJ2-3; V gene: TRBV4-2; CDR3 length: 16; CDR3 protein: CASSQDSAGGPGTQYF
J gene: TRBJ2-3; V gene: TRBV4-2; CDR3 length: 14; CDR3 protein: CASSHRTGSDTQYF
J gene: TRBJ2-7; V gene: TRBV20-1; CDR3 length: 14; CDR3 protein: CSARGRQGRREQYF
J gene: TRBJ2-3; V gene: TRBV25-1; CDR3 length: 17; CDR3 protein: CASRERMDRGRGGTQYF
J gene: TRBJ2-7; V gene: TRBV20-1; CDR3 length: 13; CDR3 protein: CSASGTSVYEQYF
J gene: TRBJ2-7; V gene: TRBV4-1; CDR3 length: 12; CDR3 protein: CASSQDTFEQYF
J gene: TRBJ1-5; V gene: TRBV15; CDR3 length: 16; CDR3 protein: CATSIGTGEFNQPQHF
J gene: TRBJ2-5; V gene: TRBV27; CDR3 length: 15; CDR3 protein: CASSSGLAVQETQYF
J gene: TRBJ2-7; V gene: TRBV12-3/TRBV12-4; CDR3 length: 13; CDR3 protein: CASTPVGGGEQYF
J gene: TRBJ2-3; V gene: TRBV7-8; CDR3 length: 16; CDR3 protein: CASNPTIGISTDTQYF
J gene: TRBJ2-1; V gene: TRBV6-5; CDR3 length: 14; CDR3 protein: CASSPGTSADEQFF
J gene: TRBJ2-3; V gene: TRBV11-2; CDR3 length: 15; CDR3 protein: CASSLVGRNTDTQYF
J gene: TRBJ2-1; V gene: TRBV15; CDR3 length: 13; CDR3 protein: CATSEDSDNEQFF
J gene: TRBJ2-7; V gene: TRBV4-3; CDR3 length: 15; CDR3 protein: CARFKLGEGQGEQYF
J gene: TRBJ1-1; V gene: TRBV5-1; CDR3 length: 15; CDR3 protein: CASSLEGTEHTEAFF
J gene: TRBJ2-4; V gene: TRBV28; CDR3 length: 13; CDR3 protein: CATSFGFKNIQYF
J gene: TRBJ1-1; V gene: TRBV12-3/TRBV12-4; CDR3 length: 17; CDR3 protein: CASSLTGGGVVDTEAFF
J gene: TRBJ2-1; V gene: TRBV24-1; CDR3 length: 13; CDR3 protein: CATTGGRYNEQFF
J gene: TRBJ2-6; V gene: TRBV7-9; CDR3 length: 16; CDR3 protein: CASSLERVSGANVLTF